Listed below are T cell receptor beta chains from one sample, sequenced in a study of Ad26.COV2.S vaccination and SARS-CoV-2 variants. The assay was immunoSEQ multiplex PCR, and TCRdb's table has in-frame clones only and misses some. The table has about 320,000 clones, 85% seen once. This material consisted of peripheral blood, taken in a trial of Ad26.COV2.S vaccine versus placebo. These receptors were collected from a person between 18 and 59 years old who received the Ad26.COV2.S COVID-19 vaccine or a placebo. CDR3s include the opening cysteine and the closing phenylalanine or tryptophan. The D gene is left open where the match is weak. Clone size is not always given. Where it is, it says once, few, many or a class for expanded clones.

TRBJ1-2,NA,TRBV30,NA,TGTGCCTGGAGTGTACGGATTAACTATGGCTACACCTTC,CAWSVRINYGYTF
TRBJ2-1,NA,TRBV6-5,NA,TGTGCCAGTAGAGGGGGGGTTAGCTCCTACAATGAGCAGTTCTTC,CASRGGVSSYNEQFF
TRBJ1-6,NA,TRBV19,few,TGTGCCAGTAGTATAGGGGTACAGGGTGGCTCACCCCTCCACTTT,CASSIGVQGGSPLHF
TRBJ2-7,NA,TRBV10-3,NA,TGTGCCATCAGTGTGGGTTCAGCTAGCTCCTACGAGCAGTACTTC,CAISVGSASSYEQYF
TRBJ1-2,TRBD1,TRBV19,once,TGTGCCAGTAGTATAGCGCGGGACAGGACACTTTATGGCTACACCTTC,CASSIARDRTLYGYTF
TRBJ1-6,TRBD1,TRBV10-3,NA,TGTGCCATCAGTGAGCACCAAGGGACAGATAATTCACCCCTCCACTTT,CAISEHQGTDNSPLHF
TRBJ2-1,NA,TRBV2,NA,TGTGCCAGCAGCGCCCAGGGATTAGGTAGGAATGAGCAGTTCTTC,CASSAQGLGRNEQFF
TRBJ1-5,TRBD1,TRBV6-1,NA,TGTGCCAGCAGTGCCCGGGGGACAGGACCTAATCAGCCCCAGCATTTT,CASSARGTGPNQPQHF
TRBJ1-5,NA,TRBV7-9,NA,TGTGCCAGCAGCTTTTCCAGCAATCAGCCCCAGCATTTT,CASSFSSNQPQHF
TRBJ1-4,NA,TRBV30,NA,TGTGCCTGGGGTGGGGTAACTAATGAAAAACTGTTTTTT,CAWGGVTNEKLFF